Given below is one TCR beta chain in context. The antigen is unknown. The V and J ends lost 7 bases and 10 bases respectively, with 17 bases between them. This CDR3 contains 14 residues. Looked up from germline, CDR1 is MNHEY and CDR2 is SMNVEV (reference sequence). Libraries were prepared by immunoSEQ multiplex PCR; TCRdb keeps only in-frame clonotypes and omits some of them. The repertoire has 100,000 or so clones, 85% to 90% of them found once; the top ten carry about 6.1%. With no exception, relapse followed autologous stem cell transplantation in all patients, and brentuximab vedotin exposure varied. Classifying best responses yielded complete response, partial response or progressive disease. This sample is drawn from a study of PD-1 blockade in classical Hodgkin lymphoma. General observations from the study: Why the repertoires differ is still unclear, perhaps disease activity or prior therapy. Baseline TCR diversity was reportedly lower in newly diagnosed patients than healthy donors. Complete responders possessed baseline diversity comparable to newly diagnosed patients.

The sample here was peripheral blood mononuclear cells (PBMCs), taken before the second cycle of nivolumab. The chain carries TRBV27 and TRBJ1-6; D is unclear. The clonotype comes from a human donor with classical Hodgkin lymphoma. The CDR3 sequence: CASTRQALQSPLHF. DNA for the CDR3: TGTGCCAGCACCCGTCAGGCCTTGCAGTCACCCCTCCACTTT.